This T cell receptor beta chain stems from a study of cytomegalovirus exposure and HLA in healthy donors. Study conclusions and caveats: The study listed roughly 160 cytomegalovirus-associated TCR beta chains. Common viral pathogens were later found to be apparently linked to several of the most significant clusters.

The PCR had 60 Vbeta and 13 Jbeta primers. Assay used: immunoSEQ multiplex PCR; TCRdb lists only in-frame clones, some missing. Of around 110,000 clones in the sample, around 61% were seen once. For this clone: The antigen remains unidentified.

Likely unrecorded immune exposures existed in these nominally healthy donors. V was clipped by 5 bases and J by 6 bases; unmatched bases: 12. Germline V gives CDR1 SGHTA, CDR2 FQGTGA. The CDR3 consists of 16 residues. The sample was PBMCs. This sequence was found in a woman aged 30 to 39 in good health and CMV-seronegative. The chain has TRBV7-3 and TRBJ2-1, with TRBD1 identical over 8 bases. The CDR3 nucleotides read TGTGCCAGCAGCCAAATCCGGACAGGGACGGTCAATGAGCAGTTCTTC. It translates to CASSQIRTGTVNEQFF. Full variable domain (missing parts from reference TRBV7-3 and TRBJ2-1): GAGVSQTPSNKVTEKGKYVELRCDPISGHTALYWYRQSLGQGPEFLIYFQGTGAADDSGLPNDRFFAVRPEGSVSTLKIQRTERGDSAVYLCASSQIRTGTVNEQFFGPGTRLTVL.